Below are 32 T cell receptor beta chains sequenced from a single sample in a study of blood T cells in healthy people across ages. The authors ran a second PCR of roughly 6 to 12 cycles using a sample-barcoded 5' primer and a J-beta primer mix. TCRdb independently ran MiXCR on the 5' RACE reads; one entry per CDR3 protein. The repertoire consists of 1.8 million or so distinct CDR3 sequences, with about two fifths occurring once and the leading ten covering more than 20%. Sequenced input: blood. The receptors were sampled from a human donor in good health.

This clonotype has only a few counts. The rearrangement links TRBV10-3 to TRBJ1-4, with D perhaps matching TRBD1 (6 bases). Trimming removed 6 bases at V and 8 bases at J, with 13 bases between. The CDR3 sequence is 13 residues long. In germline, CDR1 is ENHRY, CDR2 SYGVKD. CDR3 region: CAIRGAATEKLFF. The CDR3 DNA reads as TGTGCCATCAGGGGGGCTGCGACGGAAAAACTGTTTTTT.

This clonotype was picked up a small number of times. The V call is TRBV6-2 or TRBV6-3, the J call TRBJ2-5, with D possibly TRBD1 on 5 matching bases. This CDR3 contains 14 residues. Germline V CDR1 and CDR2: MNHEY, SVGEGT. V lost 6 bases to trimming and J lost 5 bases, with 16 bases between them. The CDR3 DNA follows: TGTGCCAGCAGCTCCGACAGCGCTGTGGAGACCCAGTACTTC. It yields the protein CASSSDSAVETQYF.

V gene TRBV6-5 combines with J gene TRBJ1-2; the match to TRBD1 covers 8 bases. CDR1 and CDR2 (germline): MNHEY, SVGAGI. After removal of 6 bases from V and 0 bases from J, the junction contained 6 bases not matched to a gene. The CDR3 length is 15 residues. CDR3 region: CASRPNRGTNYGYTF. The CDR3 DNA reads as TGTGCCAGCAGACCCAACAGGGGGACTAACTATGGCTACACCTTC.

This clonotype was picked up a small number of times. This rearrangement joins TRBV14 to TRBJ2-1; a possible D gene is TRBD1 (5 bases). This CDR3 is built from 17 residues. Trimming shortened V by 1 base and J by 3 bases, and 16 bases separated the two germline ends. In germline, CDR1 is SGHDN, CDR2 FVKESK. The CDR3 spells CASSQGGGREVYNEQFF. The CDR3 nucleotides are TGTGCCAGCAGCCAAGGAGGTGGCAGGGAAGTCTACAATGAGCAGTTCTTC.

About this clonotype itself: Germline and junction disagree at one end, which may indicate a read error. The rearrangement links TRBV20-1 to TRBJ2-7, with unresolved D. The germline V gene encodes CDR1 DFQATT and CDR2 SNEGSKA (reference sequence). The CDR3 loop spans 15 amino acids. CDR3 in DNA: TGTAGTGCTCCCCCTCCCGGGCCAGAGGACTACGAGCAGTACTTC. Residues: CSAPPPGPEDYEQYF.

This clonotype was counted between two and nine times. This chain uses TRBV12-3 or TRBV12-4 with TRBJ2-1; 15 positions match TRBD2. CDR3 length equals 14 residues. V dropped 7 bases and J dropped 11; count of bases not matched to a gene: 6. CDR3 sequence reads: CASTGTSGGTKQFF. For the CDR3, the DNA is TGTGCCAGCACCGGGACTAGCGGGGGGACAAAGCAGTTCTTC.

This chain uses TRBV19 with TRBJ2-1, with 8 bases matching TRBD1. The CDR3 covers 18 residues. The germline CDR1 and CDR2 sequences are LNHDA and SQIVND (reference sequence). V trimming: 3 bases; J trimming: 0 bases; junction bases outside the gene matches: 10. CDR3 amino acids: CASSMPGGDLHSYNEQFF. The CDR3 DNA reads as TGTGCCAGTAGTATGCCAGGGGGCGACCTACACTCCTACAATGAGCAGTTCTTC.

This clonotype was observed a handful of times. Written as DNA, the CDR3 is TGTGCCAGCAGTTTAAGGGACGGCTTAATCTACGAGCAGTACTTC. Amino acids: CASSLRDGLIYEQYF. The J gene is TRBJ2-4, the V gene TRBV28; D may match TRBD1 or TRBD2 (5 bases each). The J call may not be correct, given that the DNA end is closer to TRBJ2-7. Germline V gives CDR1 MDHEN, CDR2 SYDVKM. This CDR3 has 15 residues.

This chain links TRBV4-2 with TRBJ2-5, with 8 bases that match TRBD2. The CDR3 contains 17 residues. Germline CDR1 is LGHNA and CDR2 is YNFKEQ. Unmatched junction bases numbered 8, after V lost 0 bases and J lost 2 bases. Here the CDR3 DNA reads TGTGCCAGCAGCCAAGACGGCACTAGCGGACTTCAAGAGACCCAGTACTTC. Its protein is CASSQDGTSGLQETQYF.

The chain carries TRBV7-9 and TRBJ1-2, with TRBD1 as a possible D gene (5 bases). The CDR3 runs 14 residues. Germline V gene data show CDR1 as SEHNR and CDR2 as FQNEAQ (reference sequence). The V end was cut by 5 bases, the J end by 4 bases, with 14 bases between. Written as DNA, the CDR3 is TGTGCCAGCAGCCCCCTCAGGGAGGTCTATGGCTACACCTTC. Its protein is CASSPLREVYGYTF. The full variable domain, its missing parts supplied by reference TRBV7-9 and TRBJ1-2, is DTGVSQNPRHKITKRGQNVTFRCDPISEHNRLYWYRQTLGQGPEFLTYFQNEAQLEKSRLLSDRFSAERPKGSFSTLEIQRTEQGDSAMYLCASSPLREVYGYTFGSGTRLTVV.

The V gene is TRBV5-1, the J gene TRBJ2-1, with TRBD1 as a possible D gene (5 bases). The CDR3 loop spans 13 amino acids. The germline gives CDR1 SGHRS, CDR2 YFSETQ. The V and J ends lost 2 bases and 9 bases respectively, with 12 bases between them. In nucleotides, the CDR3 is TGCGCCAGCAGCTTTCCAGGGTCCCGTGAGCAGTTCTTC. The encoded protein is CASSFPGSREQFF.

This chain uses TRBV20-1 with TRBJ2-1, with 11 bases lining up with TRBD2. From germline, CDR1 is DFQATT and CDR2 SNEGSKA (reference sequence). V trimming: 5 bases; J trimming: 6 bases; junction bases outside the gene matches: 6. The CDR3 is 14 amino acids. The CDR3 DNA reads TGCAGTGCTGTCCTAGCGGGGGGAATCAATGAGCAGTTCTTC. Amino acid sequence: CSAVLAGGINEQFF.

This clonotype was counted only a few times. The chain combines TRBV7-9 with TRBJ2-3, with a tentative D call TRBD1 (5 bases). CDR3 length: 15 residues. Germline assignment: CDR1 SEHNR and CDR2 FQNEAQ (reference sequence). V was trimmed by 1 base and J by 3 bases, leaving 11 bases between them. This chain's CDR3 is CASSLGGDGTDTQYF. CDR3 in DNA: TGTGCCAGCAGCTTAGGGGGCGATGGAACAGATACGCAGTATTTT.

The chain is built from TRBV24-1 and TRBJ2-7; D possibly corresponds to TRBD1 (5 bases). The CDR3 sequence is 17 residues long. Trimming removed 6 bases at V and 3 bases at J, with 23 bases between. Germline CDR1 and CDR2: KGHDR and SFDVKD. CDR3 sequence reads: CATSPSPLTTVDYEQYF. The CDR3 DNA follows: TGTGCCACCAGTCCATCTCCGCTTACGACAGTAGACTACGAGCAGTACTTC.

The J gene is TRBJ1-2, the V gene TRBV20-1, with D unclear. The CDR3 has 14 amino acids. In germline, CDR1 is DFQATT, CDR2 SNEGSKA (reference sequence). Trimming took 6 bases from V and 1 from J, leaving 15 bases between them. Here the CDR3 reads CSAWRDRDNYGYTF. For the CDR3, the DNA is TGCAGTGCGTGGCGAGACCGAGATAACTATGGCTACACCTTC.

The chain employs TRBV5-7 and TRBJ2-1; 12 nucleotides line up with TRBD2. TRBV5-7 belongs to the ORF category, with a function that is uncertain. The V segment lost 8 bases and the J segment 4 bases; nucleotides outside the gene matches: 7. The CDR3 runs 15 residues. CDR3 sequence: CASQTTSGGYNEQFF. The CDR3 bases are TGTGCCAGTCAGACAACTAGCGGGGGGTACAATGAGCAGTTCTTC.

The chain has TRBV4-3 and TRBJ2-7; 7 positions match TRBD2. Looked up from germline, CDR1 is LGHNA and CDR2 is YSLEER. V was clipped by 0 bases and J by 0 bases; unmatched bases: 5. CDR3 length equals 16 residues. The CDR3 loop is CASSQESSGISYEQYF. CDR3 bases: TGCGCCAGCAGCCAAGAATCTAGCGGCATCTCCTACGAGCAGTACTTC.

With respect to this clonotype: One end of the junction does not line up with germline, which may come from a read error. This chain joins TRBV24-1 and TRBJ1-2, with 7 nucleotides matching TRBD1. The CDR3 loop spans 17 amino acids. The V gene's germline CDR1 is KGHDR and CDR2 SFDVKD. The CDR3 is CTTSSRPGTAVIYGYTF. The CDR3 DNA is TGTACCACCAGTTCGAGGCCCGGGACAGCAGTAATCTATGGCTACACCTTC.

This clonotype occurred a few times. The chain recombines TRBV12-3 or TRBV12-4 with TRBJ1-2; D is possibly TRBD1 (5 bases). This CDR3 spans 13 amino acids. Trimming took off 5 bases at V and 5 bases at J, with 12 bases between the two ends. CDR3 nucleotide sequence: TGTGCCAGCAGTGGACCAGGGAAATATGGCTACACCTTC. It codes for CASSGPGKYGYTF.

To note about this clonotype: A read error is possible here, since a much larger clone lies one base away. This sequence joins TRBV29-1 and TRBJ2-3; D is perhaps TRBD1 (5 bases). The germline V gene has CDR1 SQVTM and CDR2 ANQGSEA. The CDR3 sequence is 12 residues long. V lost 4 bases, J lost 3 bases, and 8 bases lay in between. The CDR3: CSVGNRTDTQYF. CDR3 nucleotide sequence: TGCAGCGTTGGTAACAGGACAGATACGCAGTATTTT.

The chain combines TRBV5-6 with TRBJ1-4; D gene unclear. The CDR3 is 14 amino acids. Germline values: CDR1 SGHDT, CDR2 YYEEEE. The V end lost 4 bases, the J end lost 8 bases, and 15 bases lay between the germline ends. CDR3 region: CASSHPSGEEKLFF. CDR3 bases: TGTGCCAGCAGCCACCCTTCCGGGGAGGAAAAACTGTTTTTT.

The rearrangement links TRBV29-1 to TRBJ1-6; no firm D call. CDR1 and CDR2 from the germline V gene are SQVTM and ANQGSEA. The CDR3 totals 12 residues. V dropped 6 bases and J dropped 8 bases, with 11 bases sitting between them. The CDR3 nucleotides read TGCAGCGTCCGACTCGGGGATTCACCCCTCCACTTT. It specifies CSVRLGDSPLHF.

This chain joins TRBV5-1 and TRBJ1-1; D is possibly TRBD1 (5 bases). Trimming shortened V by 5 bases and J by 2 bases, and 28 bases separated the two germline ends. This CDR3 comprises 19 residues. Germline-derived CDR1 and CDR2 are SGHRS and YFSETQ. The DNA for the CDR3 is TGCGCCAGCAGACGCCATTATTCGCCGGTTGGCAGGGATAACACTGAAGCTTTCTTT. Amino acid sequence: CASRRHYSPVGRDNTEAFF.

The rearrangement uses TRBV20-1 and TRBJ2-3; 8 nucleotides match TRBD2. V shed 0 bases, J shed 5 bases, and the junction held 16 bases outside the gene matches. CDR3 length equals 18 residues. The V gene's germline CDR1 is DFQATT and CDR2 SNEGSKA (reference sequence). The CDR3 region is CSARDPAGARGAKDTQYF. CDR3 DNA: TGCAGTGCTAGAGATCCCGCCGGCGCGCGGGGGGCCAAAGATACGCAGTATTTT.

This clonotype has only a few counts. DNA for the CDR3: TGCAGTGCACCCCGCGGGACAGGGCTGTTCTTC. Protein product: CSAPRGTGLFF. The chain combines TRBV20-1 with TRBJ2-1; 9 nucleotides line up with TRBD1. The germline CDR1 and CDR2 sequences are DFQATT and SNEGSKA (reference sequence). Trimming removed 6 bases from V and 15 bases from J; junction bases left unmatched: 9. The length of the CDR3 is 11 residues.

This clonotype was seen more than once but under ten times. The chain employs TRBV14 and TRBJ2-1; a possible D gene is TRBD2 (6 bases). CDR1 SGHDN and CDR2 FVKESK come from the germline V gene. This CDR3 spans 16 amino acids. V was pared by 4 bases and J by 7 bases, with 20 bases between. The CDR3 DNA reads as TGTGCCAGCAGCCTAAGCCCGGGACTCGCCTTGAATGAGCAGTTCTTC. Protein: CASSLSPGLALNEQFF.

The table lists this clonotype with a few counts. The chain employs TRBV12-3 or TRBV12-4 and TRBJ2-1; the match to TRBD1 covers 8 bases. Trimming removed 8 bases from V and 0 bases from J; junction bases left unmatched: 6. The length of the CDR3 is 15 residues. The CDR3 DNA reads TGTGCCAGCCGGGGACAGGACAGCTCCTACAATGAGCAGTTCTTC. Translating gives CASRGQDSSYNEQFF.

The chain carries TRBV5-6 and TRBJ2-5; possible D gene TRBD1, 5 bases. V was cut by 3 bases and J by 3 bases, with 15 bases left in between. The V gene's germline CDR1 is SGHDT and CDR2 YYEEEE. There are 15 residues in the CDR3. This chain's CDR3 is CASSSPTGHKETQYF. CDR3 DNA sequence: TGTGCCAGCAGCTCGCCAACCGGACATAAAGAGACCCAGTACTTC.

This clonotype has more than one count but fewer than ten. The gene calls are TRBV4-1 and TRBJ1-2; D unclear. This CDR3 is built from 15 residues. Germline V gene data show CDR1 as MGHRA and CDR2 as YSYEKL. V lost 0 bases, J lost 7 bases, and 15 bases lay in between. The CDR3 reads CASSQDKGPAFGYTF. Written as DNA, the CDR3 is TGCGCCAGCAGCCAAGATAAAGGGCCCGCTTTTGGCTACACCTTC.

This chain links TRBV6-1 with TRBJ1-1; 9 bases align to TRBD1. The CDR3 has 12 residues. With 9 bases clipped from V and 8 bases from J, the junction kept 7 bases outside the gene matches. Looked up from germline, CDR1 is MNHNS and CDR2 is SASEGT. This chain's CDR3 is CASWDRDGEAFF. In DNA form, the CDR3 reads TGTGCCAGTTGGGACAGGGACGGGGAAGCTTTCTTT.

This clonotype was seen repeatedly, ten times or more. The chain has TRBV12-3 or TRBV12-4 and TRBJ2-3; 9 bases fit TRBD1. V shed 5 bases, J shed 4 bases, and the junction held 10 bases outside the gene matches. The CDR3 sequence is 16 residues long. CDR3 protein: CASSQLRGQGSDTQYF. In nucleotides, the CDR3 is TGTGCCAGCAGTCAACTAAGGGGACAGGGCTCAGATACGCAGTATTTT.

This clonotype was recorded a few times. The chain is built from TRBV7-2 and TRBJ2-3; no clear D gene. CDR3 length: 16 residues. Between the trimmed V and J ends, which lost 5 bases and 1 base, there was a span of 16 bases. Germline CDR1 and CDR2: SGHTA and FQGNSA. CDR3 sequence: CASSPLTTYRTDTQYF. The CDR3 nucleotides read TGTGCCAGCAGCCCGTTAACTACTTACCGCACAGATACGCAGTATTTT.